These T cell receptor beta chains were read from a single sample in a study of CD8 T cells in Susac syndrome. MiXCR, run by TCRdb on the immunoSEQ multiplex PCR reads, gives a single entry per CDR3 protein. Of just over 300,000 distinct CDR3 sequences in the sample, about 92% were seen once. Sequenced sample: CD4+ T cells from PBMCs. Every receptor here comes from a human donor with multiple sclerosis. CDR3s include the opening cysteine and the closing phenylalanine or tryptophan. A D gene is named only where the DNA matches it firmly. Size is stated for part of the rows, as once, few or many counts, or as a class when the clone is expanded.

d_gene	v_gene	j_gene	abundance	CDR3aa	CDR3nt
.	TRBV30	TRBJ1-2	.	CAWSDSFYGYTF	TGTGCCTGGAGTGACAGCTTCTATGGCTACACCTTC
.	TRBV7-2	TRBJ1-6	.	CASSSNSPLHF	TGTGCCAGCAGCTCAAATTCACCCCTCCACTTT
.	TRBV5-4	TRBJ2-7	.	CASSLQGSHEQYF	TGTGCCAGCAGCTTGCAGGGGTCCCACGAGCAGTACTTC
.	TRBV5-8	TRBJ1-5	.	CASSLEGGGIDPQHF	TGTGCCAGCAGCTTGGAAGGGGGGGGGATAGATCCCCAGCATTTT
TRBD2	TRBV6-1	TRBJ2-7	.	CASSKLAGAPSYEQYF	TGTGCCAGCAGTAAACTAGCGGGGGCCCCGTCCTACGAGCAGTACTTC
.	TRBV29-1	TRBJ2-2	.	CSALRGGTGELFF	TGCAGCGCCCTGAGGGGGGGCACCGGGGAGCTGTTTTTT
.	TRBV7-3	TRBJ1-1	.	CASSVTLNTEAFF	TGTGCCAGCAGCGTAACCCTGAACACTGAAGCTTTCTTT
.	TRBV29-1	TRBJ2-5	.	CSVDWWGREETQYF	TGCAGCGTTGATTGGTGGGGGAGAGAAGAGACCCAGTACTTC
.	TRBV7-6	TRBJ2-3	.	CASSLVVDTQYF	TGTGCCAGCAGCTTAGTAGTAGATACGCAGTATTTT
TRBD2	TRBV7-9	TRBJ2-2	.	CASTALADNTGELFF	TGTGCCAGCACAGCACTAGCGGATAACACCGGGGAGCTGTTTTTT
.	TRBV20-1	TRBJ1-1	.	CSAPKNLDTEAFF	TGCAGTGCTCCTAAAAATTTGGACACTGAAGCTTTCTTT
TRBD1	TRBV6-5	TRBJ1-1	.	CASGYTGAAEAFF	TGTGCCAGCGGATATACAGGGGCTGCTGAAGCTTTCTTT
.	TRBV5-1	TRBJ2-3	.	CASSLGIDTQYF	TGCGCCAGCAGCTTGGGGATAGATACGCAGTATTTT
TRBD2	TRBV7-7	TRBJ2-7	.	CASSFSTSHEQYF	TGTGCTAGCAGCTTTTCGACTAGCCACGAGCAGTACTTC
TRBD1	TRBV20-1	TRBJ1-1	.	CSAVGGQGNTEAFF	TGCAGTGCGGTCGGGGGACAGGGGAACACTGAAGCTTTCTTT
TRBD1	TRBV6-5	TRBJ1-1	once	CASRRQGSYTEAFF	TGTGCCAGCAGAAGACAGGGGTCATACACTGAAGCTTTCTTT
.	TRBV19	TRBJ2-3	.	CASSNMGGRIDADTQYF	TGTGCCAGTAGTAATATGGGGGGGCGTATTGATGCAGATACGCAGTATTTT
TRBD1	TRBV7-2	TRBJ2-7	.	CASSQETGVPYEQYF	TGTGCCAGCAGCCAAGAGACAGGGGTACCATACGAGCAGTACTTC
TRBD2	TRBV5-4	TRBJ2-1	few	CASSLTSGSDEQFF	TGTGCCAGCAGCTTGACTAGCGGGAGCGATGAGCAGTTCTTC
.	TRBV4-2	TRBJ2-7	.	CASSQGARAYEQYF	TGTGCCAGCAGCCAAGGAGCCAGGGCCTACGAGCAGTACTTC
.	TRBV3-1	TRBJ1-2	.	CASSQAGAAYGYTF	TGTGCCAGCAGCCAAGCGGGGGCCGCCTATGGCTACACCTTC
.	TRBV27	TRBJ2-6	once	CASTSARASLSSGANVLTF	TGTGCCAGCACTTCCGCGAGGGCTTCCTTGAGCTCTGGGGCCAACGTCCTGACTTTC
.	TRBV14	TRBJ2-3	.	CASSQDRPPRSTDTQYF	TGTGCCAGCAGCCAAGATAGGCCACCGAGAAGCACAGATACGCAGTATTTT
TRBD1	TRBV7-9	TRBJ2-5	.	CASSLRGGEGETQYF	TGTGCCAGCAGCTTACGAGGGGGCGAGGGAGAGACCCAGTACTTC